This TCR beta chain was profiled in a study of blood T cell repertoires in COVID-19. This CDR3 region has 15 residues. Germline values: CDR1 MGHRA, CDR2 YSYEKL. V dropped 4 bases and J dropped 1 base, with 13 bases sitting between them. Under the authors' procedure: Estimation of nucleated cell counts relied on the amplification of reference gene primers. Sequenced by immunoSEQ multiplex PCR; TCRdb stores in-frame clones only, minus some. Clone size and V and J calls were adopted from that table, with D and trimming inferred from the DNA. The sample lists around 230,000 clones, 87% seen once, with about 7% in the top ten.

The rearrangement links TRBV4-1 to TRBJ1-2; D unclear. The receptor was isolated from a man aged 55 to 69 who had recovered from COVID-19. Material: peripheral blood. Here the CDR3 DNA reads TGCGCCAGCAGCCTCAGAACTGGCGGTAACTATGGCTACACCTTC. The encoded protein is CASSLRTGGNYGYTF.